The next 30 T cell receptor beta chains were all read from a single sample in a study of PD-L1 blockade in urothelial cancer. Time point denoted: pretreatment peripheral blood. TCRdb keeps only in-frame clones here, not all; method: immunoSEQ multiplex PCR. Here the sample spans 30,000 to 50,000 clones, about 89% being singletons. The source was PBMCs, collected around atezolizumab (anti-PD-L1) treatment. Receptor source: a woman aged 55-70 years with urothelial cancer.

The chain is built from TRBV28 and TRBJ2-4, with TRBD1 as a possible D gene (5 bases). The CDR3 is 12 residues long. V was clipped by 2 bases and J by 6 bases, with 5 bases between them. Germline CDR1 reads MDHEN; CDR2 reads SYDVKM. CDR3 coding DNA: TGTGCCAGCAGTTTAAGGGGAAACATTCAGTACTTC. It specifies CASSLRGNIQYF.

This chain uses TRBV27 with TRBJ2-7; 8 bases line up with TRBD2. V dropped 4 bases and J dropped 5; count of bases not matched to a gene: 4. CDR3 size: 13 residues. The V gene's germline CDR1 is MNHEY and CDR2 SMNVEV (reference sequence). CDR3 sequence reads: CASSYSGSDEQYF. In nucleotides, the CDR3 is TGTGCCAGCAGTTACAGCGGGAGCGACGAGCAGTACTTC.

In its sample, this clone was seen once. V usage is TRBV5-5 and J usage is TRBJ1-3; D not certain. The CDR3 extends over 14 amino acids. The V end was cut by 1 base, the J end by 1 base, with 6 bases between. From germline, CDR1 is SGHKS and CDR2 YYEKEE (reference sequence). CDR3 amino acids: CASSLSASGNTIYF. CDR3 bases: TGTGCCAGCAGCTTGTCAGCGTCTGGAAACACCATATATTTT. Filled out from reference TRBV5-5 and TRBJ1-3, the complete variable domain reads DAGVTQSPTHLIKTRGQQVTLRCSPISGHKSVSWYQQVLGQGPQFIFQYYEKEERGRGNFPDRFSARQFPNYSSELNVNALLLGDSALYLCASSLSASGNTIYFGEGSWLTVV.

The genes are TRBV5-1 and TRBJ2-7; D perhaps matches TRBD2 (5 bases). CDR1 is SGHRS and CDR2 is YFSETQ in the germline V gene. The CDR3 is 13 residues long. V lost 3 bases to trimming and J lost 6 bases, with 13 bases between them. The CDR3 DNA reads as TGCGCCAGCAGCTCCCCCGGAGGAGCCGAGCAGTACTTC. Translated, it gives CASSSPGGAEQYF.

The V call is TRBV19, the J call TRBJ1-2; D is perhaps TRBD1 (5 bases). The CDR3 is 11 amino acids. Trimming stripped 10 bases from V and 1 base from J, with 7 bases between. From germline, CDR1 is LNHDA and CDR2 SQIVND (reference sequence). The DNA for the CDR3 is TGTGCCACTCAGGGTAACTATGGCTACACCTTC. It specifies CATQGNYGYTF.

This chain joins TRBV9 and TRBJ1-4; 7 bases agree with TRBD1. The V gene end was trimmed by 2 bases and the J gene end by 3 bases; junction bases not matched to a gene: 4. Germline values: CDR1 SGDLS, CDR2 YYNGEE. CDR3 length: 15 amino acids. The CDR3 nucleotides read TGTGCCAGCAGCGTGGGGGGACAGTCTAATGAAAAACTGTTTTTT. It yields the protein CASSVGGQSNEKLFF.

V and J are TRBV29-1 and TRBJ2-3; D is unresolved. The CDR3 has 14 amino acids. Trimming shortened V by 4 bases and J by 1 base, and 12 bases separated the two germline ends. Germline V lookup: CDR1 SQVTM, CDR2 ANQGSEA. This chain's CDR3 is CSVVGQSGTDTQYF. The CDR3 nucleotides read TGCAGCGTTGTTGGGCAGAGTGGCACAGATACGCAGTATTTT.

The chain is built from TRBV18 and TRBJ2-1, with 8 bases identical to TRBD2. Trimming at V came to 3 bases and at J to 10 bases, leaving 17 bases not matched to a gene. The CDR3 has 17 residues. In germline, CDR1 is KGHSH, CDR2 LQKENI. The CDR3 region is CASSPQRLAGGSLEQFF. CDR3 coding DNA: TGTGCCAGCTCACCGCAACGTCTGGCGGGAGGATCTCTAGAGCAGTTCTTC.

This rearrangement joins TRBV6-5 to TRBJ1-1; D might be TRBD1 (6 bases). The germline V gene has CDR1 MNHEY and CDR2 SVGAGI. The CDR3 extends over 16 amino acids. Trimming took off 0 bases at V and 1 base at J, with 12 bases between the two ends. The DNA for the CDR3 is TGTGCCAGCAGTTACTCGCAGGGGTGGCGGAACACTGAAGCTTTCTTT. Amino acids: CASSYSQGWRNTEAFF.

This clone is labeled medium-sized. The CDR3 DNA follows: TGTGCCAGCAGCTCAGGGGCGTTGGGGGGACACGAGCAGTACTTC. Amino acids: CASSSGALGGHEQYF. The chain joins TRBV13 to TRBJ2-7; D tentatively reads TRBD1 or TRBD2 (6 bases each). The germline CDR1 and CDR2 sequences are PRHDT and FYEKMQ (reference sequence). V lost 4 bases to trimming and J lost 5 bases, with 18 bases between them. This CDR3 spans 15 amino acids.

The CDR3 sequence is CASRCLCTQETQYF. CDR3 in DNA: TGTGCCAGCAGGTGCCTATGTACCCAAGAGACCCAGTACTTC. V usage is TRBV7-3 and J usage is TRBJ2-5, with no clear D. Germline loops: CDR1 SGHTA, CDR2 FQGTGA. V lost 6 bases and J lost 1, with 12 bases in between. CDR3 length equals 14 residues.

The chain has TRBV7-4 and TRBJ2-7, with 9 bases fitting TRBD2. Germline CDR1 SGHVT, CDR2 SQSDAQ. There are 17 residues in the CDR3. V gave up 1 base and J gave up 2 bases; unmatched junction bases: 9. Written as DNA, the CDR3 is TGTGCCAGCAGCTTAGTAGCGGGAGAGAATCGGCCCTACGAGCAGTACTTC. Translated, it gives CASSLVAGENRPYEQYF.

The chain has TRBV6-5 and TRBJ1-4; a weak D match, TRBD1 (6 bases). This CDR3 region has 14 residues. The V end was cut by 6 bases, the J end by 2 bases, with 10 bases between. Per germline, CDR1 MNHEY and CDR2 SVGAGI. The CDR3 nucleotides are TGTGCCAGCAGCCTAGGGGGTACTAATGAAAAACTGTTTTTT. Translation: CASSLGGTNEKLFF.

The chain uses TRBV7-3 and TRBJ1-2; D might be TRBD1 (5 bases). Germline CDR1 is SGHTA and CDR2 is FQGTGA. The CDR3 loop spans 13 amino acids. V lost 5 bases to trimming and J lost 2 bases, with 9 bases between them. The CDR3 nucleotides read TGTGCCAGCAGCCCGGACAAGAACTATGGCTACACCTTC. As protein: CASSPDKNYGYTF.

The rearrangement links TRBV6-1 to TRBJ2-5; tentative D call: TRBD1 (5 bases). This CDR3 is built from 13 residues. Trimming took 7 bases from V and 2 from J, leaving 11 bases between them. Per germline, CDR1 MNHNS and CDR2 SASEGT. CDR3 amino acids: CASIKGIQETQYF. The CDR3 DNA is TGTGCCAGCATTAAGGGGATTCAAGAGACCCAGTACTTC.

This clone was detected only a few times. The gene calls are TRBV18 and TRBJ1-2, with D possibly TRBD1 on 5 matching bases. CDR3 length: 13 amino acids. CDR1 is KGHSH, CDR2 LQKENI, per germline. V lost 3 bases, J lost 5 bases, and 10 bases lay in between. CDR3 DNA: TGTGCCAGCTCACCCAAGCCAGGGTATGGCTACACCTTC. Amino acid sequence: CASSPKPGYGYTF. Full variable domain (missing parts from reference TRBV18 and TRBJ1-2): NAGVMQNPRHLVRRRGQEARLRCSPMKGHSHVYWYRQLPEEGLKFMVYLQKENIIDESGMPKERFSAEFPKEGPSILRIQQVVRGDSAAYFCASSPKPGYGYTFGSGTRLTVV.

The chain employs TRBV30 and TRBJ2-5, with TRBD2 as a possible D gene (5 bases). The V end was cut by 5 bases, the J end by 1 base, with 11 bases between. CDR1 is GTSNPN, CDR2 SVGIG, per germline (reference sequence). The CDR3 covers 13 residues. The CDR3 DNA is TGTGCCTGGGCGACGGGATCCCAAGAGACCCAGTACTTC. Residues: CAWATGSQETQYF.

The CDR3 is CASSLVLRGTSYNEQFF. The CDR3 nucleotides are TGTGCCAGCAGCTTAGTTCTGCGGGGGACCTCCTACAATGAGCAGTTCTTC. This chain links TRBV7-8 with TRBJ2-1, with 7 bases identical to TRBD2. The CDR3 has 17 amino acids. Germline CDR1 and CDR2: SGHVS and FQNEAQ. V lost 1 base, J lost 0 bases, and 6 bases stayed unmatched.

This clone is a singleton in its sample. J is TRBJ2-2 and V is TRBV11-2; TRBD2 matches at 13 bases. Germline loops: CDR1 SGHAT, CDR2 FQNNGV. The CDR3 has 17 amino acids. Trimming took 1 base from V and 4 from J; bases not matched to a gene: 3. CDR3 in amino acids: CASSLVGLAGPTGELFF. CDR3 DNA sequence: TGTGCCAGCAGCTTAGTGGGACTAGCGGGACCCACCGGGGAGCTGTTTTTT.

This chain uses TRBV7-3 with TRBJ2-1; 10 bases are shared with TRBD2. The CDR3 runs to 14 residues. V gave up 2 bases and J gave up 16 bases; unmatched junction bases: 11. The germline gives CDR1 SGHTA, CDR2 FQGTGA. The CDR3 loop is CASSLEGLAGVRFF. Written as DNA, the CDR3 is TGTGCCAGCAGCTTAGAGGGGCTAGCGGGAGTACGTTTCTTC.

The rearrangement links TRBV5-1 to TRBJ2-2; a possible D gene is TRBD1 (6 bases). Trimming removed 4 bases at V and 2 bases at J, with 15 bases between. The CDR3 runs to 16 residues. The germline V gene has CDR1 SGHRS and CDR2 YFSETQ. The CDR3 DNA reads as TGCGCCAGCAGCCCGAAGGTACAGGGTAACACCGGGGAGCTGTTTTTT. It specifies CASSPKVQGNTGELFF. The full variable domain, its missing parts supplied by reference TRBV5-1 and TRBJ2-2, is KAGVTQTPRYLIKTRGQQVTLSCSPISGHRSVSWYQQTPGQGLQFLFEYFSETQRNKGNFPGRFSGRQFSNSRSEMNVSTLELGDSALYLCASSPKVQGNTGELFFGEGSRLTVL.

V and J are TRBV5-1 and TRBJ2-3; TRBD1 aligns across 9 bases. The J segment lost 3 bases and the V segment lost 0 bases, leaving 5 bases of the junction unmatched. Germline lookup yields CDR1 SGHRS and CDR2 YFSETQ. This CDR3 is built from 16 residues. CDR3 loop: CASSLGGTGSTDTQYF. The CDR3 bases are TGCGCCAGCAGCTTGGGGGGGACAGGGTCAACAGATACGCAGTATTTT.

The rearrangement joins TRBV28 to TRBJ2-3, with D perhaps matching TRBD2 (6 bases). The CDR3 is 19 amino acids. Germline-derived CDR1 and CDR2 are MDHEN and SYDVKM. Trimming removed 10 bases at V and 2 bases at J, with 31 bases between. The CDR3 bases are TGTGCCATACAAGACCTCCCAAGCGGGTCTAAACTCGCCACAGATACGCAGTATTTT. This encodes CAIQDLPSGSKLATDTQYF.

V usage is TRBV5-5 and J usage is TRBJ2-5; 9 bases fit TRBD2. The CDR3 extends over 18 amino acids. Germline loops: CDR1 SGHKS, CDR2 YYEKEE (reference sequence). V lost 4 bases and J lost 4; bases outside the gene matches: 17. In DNA form, the CDR3 reads TGTGCCAGCAGCGCCCGCGGGGTGGCGGGAGGGCCTCGAGAGACCCAGTACTTC. This encodes CASSARGVAGGPRETQYF.

V is TRBV18 and J is TRBJ2-5; the D gene is possibly TRBD2 (6 bases). CDR1 and CDR2 from the germline V gene are KGHSH and LQKENI. V was shortened by 3 bases and J by 5 bases, with 10 bases between the two germline ends. The CDR3 runs 13 residues. Here the CDR3 reads CASSPDAGETQYF. The CDR3 region has the DNA TGTGCCAGCTCACCCGACGCGGGGGAGACCCAGTACTTC.

The V and J genes are TRBV19 and TRBJ2-3; TRBD1 is a possible D gene (5 bases). CDR1 and CDR2 (germline): LNHDA, SQIVND (reference sequence). The CDR3 has 15 residues. Trimming shortened V by 5 bases and J by 7 bases, and 19 bases separated the two germline ends. The CDR3 protein is CASSDQGPGWNTQYF. Written as DNA, the CDR3 is TGTGCCAGTAGTGATCAGGGCCCTGGTTGGAATACGCAGTATTTT.

The chain recombines TRBV11-2 with TRBJ2-7; TRBD2 matches at 11 bases. This CDR3 is built from 15 residues. J lost 6 bases, V lost 3 bases, and 7 bases had no gene match. Per the germline V gene, CDR1 is SGHAT and CDR2 is FQNNGV. In nucleotides, the CDR3 is TGTGCCAGCAGCTTCGTAGCGGGAGGGCCCGGCGAGCAGTACTTC. Protein product: CASSFVAGGPGEQYF.

The chain couples TRBV5-1 to TRBJ2-1; D is perhaps TRBD2 (6 bases). Trimming left V 7 bases short and J 0 bases short, with 14 bases between. This CDR3 has 15 amino acids. Germline loops: CDR1 SGHRS, CDR2 YFSETQ. The CDR3 loop reads CASQTGVRSYNEQFF. Here the CDR3 DNA reads TGCGCCAGCCAAACGGGGGTCCGCTCCTACAATGAGCAGTTCTTC.

DNA of the CDR3: TGTGCCAGCAGCTTGGCGCGGTATGGCTACACCTTC. It translates to CASSLARYGYTF. This chain links TRBV5-6 with TRBJ1-2; D ambiguous. Germline V gives CDR1 SGHDT, CDR2 YYEEEE. V was clipped by 0 bases and J by 5 bases, with 5 bases between them. The CDR3 has 12 amino acids.

The chain joins TRBV11-1 to TRBJ2-1; D may be TRBD2 (6 bases). The germline V gene has CDR1 SGHAT and CDR2 FQDESV (reference sequence). Trimming stripped 4 bases from V and 0 bases from J, with 10 bases between. The CDR3 is 15 amino acids. In nucleotides, the CDR3 is TGTGCCAGCAGCTCGGGGGTCAGCTCCTACAATGAGCAGTTCTTC. This translates into CASSSGVSSYNEQFF.